A selection of T cell receptor beta chains follows, all from one sample in a study of T cell responses to AZD1222 COVID-19 vaccine. Method: immunoSEQ multiplex PCR; TCRdb's copy keeps in-frame clones and lacks some. The sample has 20,000 or so clones; 75% to 85% are singletons. The source material was peripheral blood, sampled 28 days after the second AZD1222 dose. All receptors derive from an adult who received the AZD1222 COVID-19 vaccine. The CDR3 runs from the conserved cysteine through the conserved F or W. D genes are given only for firm matches. The size entry is marked missing in some rows and otherwise reads once, few, many or a size class.

D,size,J,V,DNA,CDR3
.,few,TRBJ2-5,TRBV5-4,TGTGCCAGCAGCTTGGACAGAGAAGAGACCCAGTACTTC,CASSLDREETQYF
TRBD2,.,TRBJ2-2,TRBV5-6,TGTGCCAGCAGCTTGGTGGCTAGCGGGAGATGGAACACCGGGGAGCTGTTTTTT,CASSLVASGRWNTGELFF
.,.,TRBJ2-7,TRBV5-4,TGTGCCAGCAGCCCCCGTGGGGGGTGGGACGAGCAGTACTTC,CASSPRGGWDEQYF
.,.,TRBJ1-5,TRBV18,TGTGCCAGCTCACCACGCGATCAGCCCCAGCATTTT,CASSPRDQPQHF
.,.,TRBJ2-4,TRBV7-2,TGTGCCAGCAGCTTGCCCTCCGGAGGGAACATTCAGTACTTC,CASSLPSGGNIQYF
TRBD1,.,TRBJ2-1,TRBV6-1,TGTGCCAGCAGTGAAACTCCAGGGGGCACTGAGCAGTTCTTC,CASSETPGGTEQFF
.,.,TRBJ1-1,TRBV12-3/TRBV12-4,TGTGCCAGCAGTTTGGGCATGGGGGGTGAGGCTTTCTTT,CASSLGMGGEAFF
.,.,TRBJ1-1,TRBV5-4,TGTGCCAGCAGCCTGCAGGGACTTCAGAACACTGAAGCTTTCTTT,CASSLQGLQNTEAFF
.,.,TRBJ1-1,TRBV19,TGTGCCAGTAGTGGAACTGTTCGTACTCAAAATGAAGCTTTCTTT,CASSGTVRTQNEAFF
.,.,TRBJ2-7,TRBV30,TGTGCCTGGAGTGGGGGAGCATTTACCTACGAGCAGTACTTC,CAWSGGAFTYEQYF
TRBD1,.,TRBJ1-3,TRBV5-4,TGTGCCAGCAGGAGGGACAGTCTCTCTGGAAACACCATATATTTT,CASRRDSLSGNTIYF
.,.,TRBJ1-2,TRBV4-3,TGCGCCAGCAGCCAAGAGAGGTTTGGATATGGCTACACCTTC,CASSQERFGYGYTF
.,.,TRBJ1-2,TRBV3-1/TRBV3-2,TGTGCCAGCAGCCAAGATCGCGGGACTCCCGGTATAAACTATGGCTACACCTTC,CASSQDRGTPGINYGYTF
TRBD1,.,TRBJ2-3,TRBV10-3,TGTGCCATCAGTGAGTCTTGGGGACAGCAGACTAGCACAGATACGCAGTATTTT,CAISESWGQQTSTDTQYF
.,few,TRBJ2-1,TRBV5-1,TGCGCCAGCAGCTTGGCACAGGTTGGGGATGAGCAGTTCTTC,CASSLAQVGDEQFF
.,.,TRBJ1-4,TRBV5-1,TGCGCCAGCAGCTTGGGAGGGGAGAGTGAAAAACTGTTTTTT,CASSLGGESEKLFF
TRBD2,.,TRBJ2-3,TRBV15,TGTGCCACCAGCAGAGGTGGAGCGGGAGGGCCAGATACGCAGTATTTT,CATSRGGAGGPDTQYF
TRBD1,.,TRBJ1-1,TRBV19,TGTGCCAGTAGTGACAGGGACTTGACTGAAGCTTTCTTT,CASSDRDLTEAFF
.,.,TRBJ1-5,TRBV3-1/TRBV3-2,TGTGCCAGCAGCCTAGGGGTTAGCAATCAGCCCCAGCATTTT,CASSLGVSNQPQHF
.,.,TRBJ2-1,TRBV12-1,TGTGCCAGCAGCCCCGGGACTCCATACAATGAGCAGTTCTTC,CASSPGTPYNEQFF
.,.,TRBJ1-2,TRBV15,TGTGCCACCAGCAGAGCCCGGAAAGCTAACTATGGCTACACCTTC,CATSRARKANYGYTF
TRBD2,once,TRBJ2-2,TRBV30,TGTGCCCGCCAGACTAGCGGGAGAATAAACACCGGGGAGCTGTTTTTT,CARQTSGRINTGELFF
TRBD2,.,TRBJ2-7,TRBV23-1,TGCGCCAGCAGTCAATCCCCGGGAACTAGCGCCTACGAGCAGTACTTC,CASSQSPGTSAYEQYF
TRBD1,.,TRBJ2-7,TRBV3-1/TRBV3-2,TGTGCCAGCAGCTTCCCCGGGACAGGGGGCTACGAGCAGTACTTC,CASSFPGTGGYEQYF
TRBD1,once,TRBJ1-5,TRBV3-1/TRBV3-2,TGTGCCAGCAGCCAAGATAAAGGGACAGGGTACAATCAGCCCCAGCATTTT,CASSQDKGTGYNQPQHF
.,.,TRBJ2-1,TRBV24-1,TGTGCCACCAGTGGAACCGACACCAATGAGCAGTTCTTC,CATSGTDTNEQFF
.,.,TRBJ2-5,TRBV7-2,TGTGCCAGCAGCAGCATTTGGGGTGCCCTCCAAGAGACCCAGTACTTC,CASSSIWGALQETQYF
TRBD1,.,TRBJ2-6,TRBV30,TGTGCCTGGGACCCCGGGACAGCTGGGGCCAACGTCCTGACTTTC,CAWDPGTAGANVLTF